Described below is a single T cell receptor beta chain sequence and its context. Germline V CDR1 and CDR2: SNHLY, FYNNEI. The CDR3 covers 16 residues. V shed 1 base, J shed 2 bases, and the junction held 6 bases outside the gene matches. Libraries were prepared by immunoSEQ multiplex PCR; TCRdb keeps only in-frame clonotypes and omits some of them. The sample lists hundreds of thousands of clones, roughly 90% occurring once. These data belong to a study of blood T cell repertoires in COVID-19. The V call is TRBV2, the J call TRBJ2-3; 7 bases align to TRBD2. The source material was peripheral blood. This TCR came from a woman in her 70s with COVID-19, enrolled during active disease. The CDR3 reads CASSEGGEGPTDTQYF. The CDR3 nucleotides read TGTGCCAGCAGTGAAGGTGGGGAGGGGCCCACAGATACGCAGTATTTT.